This T cell receptor beta chain appears in the sequencing data of a study of response to subunit inactivated influenza vaccine. Study findings and constraints: Each seasonal flu vaccination may recruit only limited new T cells, authors suggested.

In TCRdb, the RT-PCR reads were re-called with MiXCR into one record per CDR3 protein. Of around 540,000 distinct CDR3 sequences listed, 12% are singletons. Per germline, CDR1 LNHNV and CDR2 YYDKDF (reference sequence). With V trimmed by 4 bases and J by 7 bases, 5 bases remained unmatched. This CDR3 region has 14 residues. This clonotype came up a few times. What it recognizes is unknown. This TCR was sampled from a man aged 50-60 years who received an inactivated influenza vaccine. Sequencing used PBMCs from blood, obtained on the day of vaccination. V is TRBV15 and J is TRBJ2-1; 9 bases are shared with TRBD1. The CDR3 sequence is CATSINRGPNEQFF. The CDR3 DNA reads as TGTGCCACCAGCATAAACAGGGGGCCTAATGAGCAGTTCTTC. Drawing the rest from reference TRBV15 and TRBJ2-1, the complete variable domain is DAMVIQNPRYQVTQFGKPVTLSCSQTLNHNVMYWYQQKSSQAPKLLFHYYDKDFNNEADTPDNFQSRRPNTSFCFLDIRSPGLGDTAMYLCATSINRGPNEQFFGPGTRLTVL.